These 9 T cell receptor beta chains were sequenced from one sample in a study of shared clonotypes between healthy human individuals. Clones were read by immunoSEQ multiplex PCR, and TCRdb kept only the in-frame ones, dropping some. The sample consists of about 380,000 clones, 90% to 98% of them appearing once. The specimen was memory CD8+ T cells sorted from blood. Subset: CD45RO+ cells pooled with CCR7-negative TemRA cells. These receptors originate from a young man in good health.

This clone occurred once. The chain combines TRBV6-1 with TRBJ1-3, with 7 bases fitting TRBD1. V was clipped by 8 bases and J by 8 bases; unmatched bases: 6. This CDR3 has 12 amino acids. The V gene's germline CDR1 is MNHNS and CDR2 SASEGT. CDR3 region: CASHRQGDTIYF. Here the CDR3 DNA reads TGTGCCAGCCATAGACAGGGAGACACCATATATTTT.

This clone was counted a single time. The rearrangement uses TRBV19 and TRBJ2-1, with a weak D call TRBD2 (5 bases). The CDR3 contains 13 residues. Germline CDR1 reads LNHDA; CDR2 reads SQIVND (reference sequence). This chain's CDR3 is CATRRNSYNEQFF. The CDR3 DNA reads as TGTGCGACCCGGAGGAATTCCTACAATGAGCAGTTCTTC.

The chain joins TRBV30 to TRBJ1-2; unclear D gene. The CDR3 sequence is 13 residues long. Trimming removed 0 bases from V and 1 base from J, with 6 bases in between. CDR1 and CDR2 from the germline V gene are GTSNPN and SVGIG (reference sequence). As DNA, the CDR3 is TGTGCCTGGAGTGTAGACCTTAACTATGGCTACACCTTC. The encoded protein is CAWSVDLNYGYTF.

The V and J genes are TRBV5-1 and TRBJ2-7; D ambiguous. The V gene's germline CDR1 is SGHRS and CDR2 YFSETQ. Between the trimmed V and J ends, which lost 4 bases and 1 base, there was a span of 12 bases. The CDR3 has 14 amino acids. The CDR3 DNA follows: TGCGCCAGCAGCCGGTACGCGCCTTCCTACGAGCAGTACTTC. The encoded protein is CASSRYAPSYEQYF.

This sequence joins TRBV28 and TRBJ1-2, with a possible D match to TRBD1 (5 bases). CDR1 is MDHEN and CDR2 is SYDVKM in the germline V gene. The germline V and J ends were trimmed by 5 bases and 0 bases, with 19 bases remaining between them. This CDR3 region has 17 residues. The CDR3 region has the DNA TGTGCCAGCAGTCCAGACCGACCCCAGGGAGCTAACTATGGCTACACCTTC. Its protein is CASSPDRPQGANYGYTF.

This chain uses TRBV27 with TRBJ2-7; the D is unclear. Germline V CDR1 and CDR2: MNHEY, SMNVEV (reference sequence). The CDR3 contains 16 residues. V was shortened by 3 bases and J by 1 base, with 16 bases between the two germline ends. The CDR3 sequence is CASSLWYSSPSYEQYF. The CDR3 DNA sequence: TGTGCCAGCAGTTTGTGGTACAGCTCTCCGTCCTACGAGCAGTACTTC.

In this sample, this clone turned up once. The CDR3 reads CAWWVPTEAFF. CDR3 nucleotides: TGTGCCTGGTGGGTTCCGACTGAAGCTTTCTTT. The rearrangement links TRBV30 to TRBJ1-1, with D hard to call. There are 11 residues in the CDR3. V lost 5 bases and J lost 5, with 9 bases in between. Per germline, CDR1 GTSNPN and CDR2 SVGIG (reference sequence).

The V gene is TRBV27, the J gene TRBJ2-7; D might be TRBD1 (6 bases). Germline V gene lookup returns CDR1 MNHEY and CDR2 SMNVEV (reference sequence). With 5 bases removed from V and 4 bases from J, the gap between germline ends came to 15 bases. The CDR3 extends over 14 amino acids. The CDR3 region has the DNA TGTGCCAGCAGTCGTACAGGGTGGCGGTACGAGCAGTACTTC. Translated, it gives CASSRTGWRYEQYF.

V usage is TRBV5-1 and J usage is TRBJ1-1; TRBD1 is a possible D gene (6 bases). Germline V CDR1 and CDR2: SGHRS, YFSETQ. Trimming shortened V by 1 base and J by 0 bases, and 10 bases separated the two germline ends. The CDR3 is made up of 15 amino acids. CDR3 region: CASSLLGQLNTEAFF. The CDR3 nucleotides are TGCGCCAGCAGCTTGTTGGGACAACTGAACACTGAAGCTTTCTTT.